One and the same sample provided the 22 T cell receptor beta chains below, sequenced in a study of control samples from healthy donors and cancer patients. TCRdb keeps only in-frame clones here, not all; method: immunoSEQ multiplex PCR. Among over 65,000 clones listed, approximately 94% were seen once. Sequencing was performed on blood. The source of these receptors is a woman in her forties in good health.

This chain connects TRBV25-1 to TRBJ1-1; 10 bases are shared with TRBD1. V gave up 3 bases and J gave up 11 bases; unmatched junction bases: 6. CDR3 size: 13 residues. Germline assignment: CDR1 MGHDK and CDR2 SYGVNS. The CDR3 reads CASSEYRDRGAFF. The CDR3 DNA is TGTGCCAGCAGTGAGTACCGGGACAGGGGTGCTTTCTTT. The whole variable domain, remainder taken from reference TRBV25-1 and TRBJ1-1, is EADIYQTPRYLVIGTGKKITLECSQTMGHDKMYWYQQDPGMELHLIHYSYGVNSTEKGDLSSESTVSRIRTEHFPLTLESARPSHTSQYLCASSEYRDRGAFFGQGTRLTVV.

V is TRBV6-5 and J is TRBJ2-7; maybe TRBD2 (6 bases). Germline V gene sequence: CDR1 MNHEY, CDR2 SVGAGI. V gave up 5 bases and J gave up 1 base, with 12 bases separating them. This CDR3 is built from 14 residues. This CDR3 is CASSPFRGSYEQYF. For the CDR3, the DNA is TGTGCCAGCAGTCCCTTCCGGGGGTCCTACGAGCAGTACTTC.

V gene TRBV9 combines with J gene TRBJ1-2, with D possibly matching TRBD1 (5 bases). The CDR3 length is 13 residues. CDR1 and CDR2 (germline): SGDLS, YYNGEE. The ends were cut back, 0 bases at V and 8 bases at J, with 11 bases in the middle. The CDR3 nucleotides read TGTGCCAGCAGCGTAGAGTCTGGGGCCGGCTACACCTTC. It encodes CASSVESGAGYTF.

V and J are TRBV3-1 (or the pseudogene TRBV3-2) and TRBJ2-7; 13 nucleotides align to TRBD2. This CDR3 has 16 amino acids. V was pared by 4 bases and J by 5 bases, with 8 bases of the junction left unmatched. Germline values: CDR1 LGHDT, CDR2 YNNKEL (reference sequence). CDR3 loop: CASSRAVLAGGDEQYF. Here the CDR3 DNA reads TGTGCCAGCAGCCGAGCCGTACTAGCGGGGGGGGACGAGCAGTACTTC.

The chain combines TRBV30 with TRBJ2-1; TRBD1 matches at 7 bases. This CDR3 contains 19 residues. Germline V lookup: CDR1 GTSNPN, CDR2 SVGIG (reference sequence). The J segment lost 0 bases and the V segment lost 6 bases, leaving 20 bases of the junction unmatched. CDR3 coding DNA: TGTGCCTGCCTGATTGATTCGGGACAGTTGATAAGCTCCTACAATGAGCAGTTCTTC. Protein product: CACLIDSGQLISSYNEQFF. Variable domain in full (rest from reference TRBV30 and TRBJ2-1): SQTIHQWPATLVQPVGSPLSLECTVEGTSNPNLYWYRQAAGRGLQLLFYSVGIGQISSEVPQNLSASRPQDRQFILSSKKLLLSDSGFYLCACLIDSGQLISSYNEQFFGPGTRLTVL.

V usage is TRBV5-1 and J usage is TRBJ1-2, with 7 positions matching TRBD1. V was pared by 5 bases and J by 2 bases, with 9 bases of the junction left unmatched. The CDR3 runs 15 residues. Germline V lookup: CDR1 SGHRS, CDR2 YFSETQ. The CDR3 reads CASRENAGQNYGYTF. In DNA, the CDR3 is TGCGCCAGCAGAGAAAACGCGGGACAGAACTATGGCTACACCTTC.

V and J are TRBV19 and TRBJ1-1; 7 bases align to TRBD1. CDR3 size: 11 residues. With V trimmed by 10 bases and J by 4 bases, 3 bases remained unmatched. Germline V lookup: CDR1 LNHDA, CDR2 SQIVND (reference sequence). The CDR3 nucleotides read TGTGCCACCTACAGGGGCACTGAAGCTTTCTTT. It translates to CATYRGTEAFF. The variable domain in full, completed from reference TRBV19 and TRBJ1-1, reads DGGITQSPKYLFRKEGQNVTLSCEQNLNHDAMYWYRQDPGQGLRLIYYSQIVNDFQKGDIAEGYSVSREKKESFPLTVTSAQKNPTAFYLCATYRGTEAFFGQGTRLTVV.

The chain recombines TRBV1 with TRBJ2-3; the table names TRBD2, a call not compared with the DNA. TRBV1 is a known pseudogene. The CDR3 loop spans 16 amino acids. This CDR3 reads CTSSQAGGSMADTQYF. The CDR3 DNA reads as TGCACCAGCAGCCAAGCCGGCGGGAGTATGGCAGATACGCAGTATTTT.

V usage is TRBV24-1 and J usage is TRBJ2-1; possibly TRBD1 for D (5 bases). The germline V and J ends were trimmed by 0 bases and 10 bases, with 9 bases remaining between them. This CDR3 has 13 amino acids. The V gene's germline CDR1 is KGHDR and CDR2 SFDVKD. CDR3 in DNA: TGTGCCACCAGTGATTTGCTAACAGGAGAGCAGTTCTTC. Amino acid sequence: CATSDLLTGEQFF.

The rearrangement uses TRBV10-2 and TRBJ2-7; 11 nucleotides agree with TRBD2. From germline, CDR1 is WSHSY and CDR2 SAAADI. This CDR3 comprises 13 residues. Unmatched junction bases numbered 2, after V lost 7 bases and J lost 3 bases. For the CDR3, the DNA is TGCGCCAGCAAAACTAGCGGGAGCTACGAGCAGTACTTC. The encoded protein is CASKTSGSYEQYF.

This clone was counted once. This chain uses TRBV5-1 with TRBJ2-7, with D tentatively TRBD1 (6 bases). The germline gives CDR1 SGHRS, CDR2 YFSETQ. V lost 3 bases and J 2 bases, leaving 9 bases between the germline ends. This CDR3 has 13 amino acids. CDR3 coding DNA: TGCGCCAGCAGCTCTCCAGGGGCCTACGAGCAGTACTTC. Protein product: CASSSPGAYEQYF.

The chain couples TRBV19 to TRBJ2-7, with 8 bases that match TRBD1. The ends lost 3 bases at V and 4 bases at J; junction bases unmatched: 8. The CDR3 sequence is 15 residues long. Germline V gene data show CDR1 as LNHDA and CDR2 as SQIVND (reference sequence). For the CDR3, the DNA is TGTGCCAGTAGTATGATGACAGGGGCACATTACGAGCAGTACTTC. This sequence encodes CASSMMTGAHYEQYF. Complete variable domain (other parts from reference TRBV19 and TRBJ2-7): DGGITQSPKYLFRKEGQNVTLSCEQNLNHDAMYWYRQDPGQGLRLIYYSQIVNDFQKGDIAEGYSVSREKKESFPLTVTSAQKNPTAFYLCASSMMTGAHYEQYFGPGTRLTVT.

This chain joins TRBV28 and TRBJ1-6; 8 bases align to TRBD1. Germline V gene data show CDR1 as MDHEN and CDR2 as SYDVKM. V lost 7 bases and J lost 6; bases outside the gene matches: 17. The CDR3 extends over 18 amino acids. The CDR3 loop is CASTSTRTGFRSNSPLHF. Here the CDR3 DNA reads TGTGCCAGCACCTCGACGAGGACAGGGTTTAGGAGTAATTCACCCCTCCACTTT. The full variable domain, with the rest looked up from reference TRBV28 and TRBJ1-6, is DVKVTQSSRYLVKRTGEKVFLECVQDMDHENMFWYRQDPGLGLRLIYFSYDVKMKEKGDIPEGYSVSREKKERFSLILESASTNQTSMYLCASTSTRTGFRSNSPLHFGNGTRLTVT.

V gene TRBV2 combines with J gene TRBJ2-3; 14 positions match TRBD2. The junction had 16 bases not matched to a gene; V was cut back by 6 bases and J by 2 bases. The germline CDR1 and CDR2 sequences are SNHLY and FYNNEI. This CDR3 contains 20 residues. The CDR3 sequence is CASRAGTSGRHWGTTDTQYF. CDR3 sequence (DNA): TGTGCCAGCAGGGCCGGGACTAGCGGGAGACATTGGGGCACCACAGATACGCAGTATTTT.

CDR3 residues: CAWSARLEQYF. DNA for the CDR3: TGTGCCTGGAGCGCTAGGCTCGAGCAGTACTTC. The chain is built from TRBV30 and TRBJ2-7; D not certain. Germline CDR1 reads GTSNPN; CDR2 reads SVGIG (reference sequence). This CDR3 has 11 amino acids. Trimming took 3 bases from V and 6 from J, leaving 9 bases between them.

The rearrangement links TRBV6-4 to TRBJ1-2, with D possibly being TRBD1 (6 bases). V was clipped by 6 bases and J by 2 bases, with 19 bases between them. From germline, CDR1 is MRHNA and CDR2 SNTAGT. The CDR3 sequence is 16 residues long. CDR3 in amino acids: CASSLVGGEDNYGYTF. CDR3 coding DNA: TGTGCCAGCAGCCTCGTTGGGGGCGAGGACAACTATGGCTACACCTTC.

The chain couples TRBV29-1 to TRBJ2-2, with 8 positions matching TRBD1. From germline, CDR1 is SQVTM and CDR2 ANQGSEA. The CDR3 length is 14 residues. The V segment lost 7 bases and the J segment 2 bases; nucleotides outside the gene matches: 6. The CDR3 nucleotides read TGCAGCGCCCGACAGGGGACCAACACCGGGGAGCTGTTTTTT. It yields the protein CSARQGTNTGELFF.

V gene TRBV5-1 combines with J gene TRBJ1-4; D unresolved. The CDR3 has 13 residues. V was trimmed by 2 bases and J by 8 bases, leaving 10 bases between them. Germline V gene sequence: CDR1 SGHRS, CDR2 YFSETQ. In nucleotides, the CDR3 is TGCGCCAGCAGCTTAACCCTTTGGGAAAAACTGTTTTTT. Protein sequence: CASSLTLWEKLFF.

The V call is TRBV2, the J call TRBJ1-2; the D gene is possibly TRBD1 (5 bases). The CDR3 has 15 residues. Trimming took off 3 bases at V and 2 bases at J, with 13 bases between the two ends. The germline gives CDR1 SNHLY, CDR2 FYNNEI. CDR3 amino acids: CASSDGPGPNYGYTF. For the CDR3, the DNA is TGTGCCAGCAGTGATGGTCCAGGGCCCAACTATGGCTACACCTTC. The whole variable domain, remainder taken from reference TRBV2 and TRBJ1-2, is EPEVTQTPSHQVTQMGQEVILRCVPISNHLYFYWYRQILGQKVEFLVSFYNNEISEKSEIFDDQFSVERPDGSNFTLKIRSTKLEDSAMYFCASSDGPGPNYGYTFGSGTRLTVV.

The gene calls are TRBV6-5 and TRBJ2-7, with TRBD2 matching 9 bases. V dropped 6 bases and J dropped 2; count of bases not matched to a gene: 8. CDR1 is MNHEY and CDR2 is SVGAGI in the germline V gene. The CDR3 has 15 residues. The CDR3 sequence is CASRRLAEKTYEQYF. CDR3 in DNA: TGTGCCAGCAGGCGACTAGCGGAAAAGACCTACGAGCAGTACTTC.

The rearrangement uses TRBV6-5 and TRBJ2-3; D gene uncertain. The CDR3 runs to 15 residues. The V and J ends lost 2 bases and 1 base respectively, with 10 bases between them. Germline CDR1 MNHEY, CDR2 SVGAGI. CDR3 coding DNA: TGTGCCAGCAGTTACAGGGAAAGTGGCACAGATACGCAGTATTTT. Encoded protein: CASSYRESGTDTQYF.

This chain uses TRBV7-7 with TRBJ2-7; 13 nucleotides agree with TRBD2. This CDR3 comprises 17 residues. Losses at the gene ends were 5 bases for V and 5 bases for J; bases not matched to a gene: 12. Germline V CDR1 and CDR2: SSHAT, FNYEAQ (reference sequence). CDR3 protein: CASSRLPGLAGVNEQYF. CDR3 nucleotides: TGTGCCAGCAGCCGACTCCCCGGACTAGCGGGAGTCAACGAGCAGTACTTC. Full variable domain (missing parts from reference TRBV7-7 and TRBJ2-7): GAGVSQSPRYKVTKRGQDVTLRCDPISSHATLYWYQQALGQGPEFLTYFNYEAQPDKSGLPSDRFSAERPEGSISTLTIQRTEQRDSAMYRCASSRLPGLAGVNEQYFGPGTRLTVT.